This paragraph covers one T cell receptor (beta chain) sequence. The sample comes from a study of blood T cell repertoires in COVID-19. V was cut by 0 bases and J by 0 bases, with 18 bases left in between. The CDR3 has 19 amino acids. Clones were read by immunoSEQ multiplex PCR, and TCRdb kept only the in-frame ones, dropping some. The sample records about 200,000 clones, roughly 83% being singletons. V gene TRBV23-1 combines with J gene TRBJ2-1; D not certain. TRBV23-1 is an open reading frame, and its role is uncertain. The sample was peripheral blood. This clonotype originated in a woman aged 40 to 49 with COVID-19, enrolled during active disease. The CDR3 DNA sequence: TGCGCCAGCAGTCAATCAGAGGTTAGAGAAACCAGCTCCTACAATGAGCAGTTCTTC. This codes for CASSQSEVRETSSYNEQFF.